The 7 T cell receptor beta chains listed next were all sequenced from one sample in a study of regulatory dendritic cells for organ transplantation. Sorted subsets were CFSE-labeled and cultured roughly five days with allogeneic dendritic cells. Their target antigens are unknown. Repertoires were generated with immunoSEQ multiplex PCR, while TCRdb's copy carries only in-frame clones and drops some. The table has about 17,000 clones, more than 60% seen once. The sample taken for sequencing was memory CD4+ T cells from blood cultured with regulatory dendritic cells. Stated subset: CD45RO+ memory T cells. These receptors originate from a human donor in good health.

This chain links TRBV30 with TRBJ1-6; possible D gene TRBD1, 6 bases. This CDR3 region has 14 residues. CDR1 is GTSNPN and CDR2 is SVGIG in the germline V gene (reference sequence). Between the trimmed V and J ends, which lost 0 bases and 9 bases, there was a span of 12 bases. CDR3 in amino acids: CAWSVPGASSPLHF. The CDR3 region has the DNA TGTGCCTGGAGTGTACCAGGGGCCTCTTCACCCCTCCACTTT.

This chain links TRBV19 with TRBJ2-7; no reliable D call. This CDR3 region has 13 residues. V was trimmed by 0 bases and J by 4 bases, leaving 7 bases between them. Germline assignment: CDR1 LNHDA and CDR2 SQIVND (reference sequence). The DNA of the CDR3 is TGTGCCAGTAGTATAGATCAAGGATACGAGCAGTACTTC. Its translation is CASSIDQGYEQYF.

This chain uses TRBV15 with TRBJ2-1; TRBD1 is a possible D gene (7 bases). V was clipped by 0 bases and J by 5 bases, with 14 bases between them. Germline lookup yields CDR1 LNHNV and CDR2 YYDKDF (reference sequence). The CDR3 has 16 residues. The CDR3 sequence is CATSRDLQGGNNEQFF. CDR3 bases: TGTGCCACCAGCAGAGATCTTCAGGGGGGCAACAATGAGCAGTTCTTC.

The chain links TRBV7-6 to TRBJ2-1; no definite D call. The CDR3 runs to 12 residues. Deletions cut 2 bases from V and 9 bases from J, with 8 bases between. Germline V gives CDR1 SGHVS, CDR2 FNYEAQ. CDR3 in amino acids: CASSLIIGEQFF. The CDR3, as DNA: TGTGCCAGCAGCTTAATTATCGGTGAGCAGTTCTTC. Full variable domain (missing parts from reference TRBV7-6 and TRBJ2-1): GAGVSQSPRYKVTKRGQDVALRCDPISGHVSLYWYRQALGQGPEFLTYFNYEAQQDKSGLPNDRFSAERPEGSISTLTIQRTEQRDSAMYRCASSLIIGEQFFGPGTRLTVL.

In its sample, this clone was seen once. The J gene is TRBJ2-3, the V gene TRBV2; no definite D call. The CDR3 has 12 residues. Germline CDR1 reads SNHLY; CDR2 reads FYNNEI. Trimming shortened V by 7 bases and J by 1 base, and 6 bases separated the two germline ends. The CDR3 spells CASTFGTDTQYF. The CDR3, as DNA: TGTGCCAGCACTTTCGGCACAGATACGCAGTATTTT.

The chain links TRBV19 to TRBJ1-4, with unresolved D. Germline CDR1 and CDR2: LNHDA and SQIVND (reference sequence). Trimming shortened V by 4 bases and J by 7 bases, and 10 bases separated the two germline ends. The CDR3 loop spans 13 amino acids. CDR3 nucleotide sequence: TGTGCCAGTAGTAACACTCGGGGTGAAAAACTGTTTTTT. The encoded protein is CASSNTRGEKLFF.

The rearrangement uses TRBV11-2 and TRBJ2-3; 10 nucleotides agree with TRBD2. The J segment lost 4 bases and the V segment lost 5 bases, leaving 6 bases of the junction unmatched. Germline V CDR1 and CDR2: SGHAT, FQNNGV. The CDR3 has 15 amino acids. The CDR3 sequence is CASSLTSGQADTQYF. CDR3 bases: TGTGCCAGCAGCCTGACTAGCGGGCAGGCAGATACGCAGTATTTT.